This T cell receptor beta chain was captured by sequencing in a study of T cells in Graves' hyperthyroidism and ophthalmopathy. In this sample, this clonotype turned up many times. This is likely a read error, given that the CDR3 carries no conserved phenylalanine or tryptophan at its end. The CDR3 covers 14 residues. The germline V gene encodes CDR1 MDHEN and CDR2 SYDVKM. Trimming pared 2 bases from V and 0 bases from J, leaving 7 bases between. Template material for amplifying TCR beta CDR3 regions consisted of RNA transcripts. The HTBI set primed first-round TCR CDR3 RT-PCR. Using its own MiXCR run on the multiplex PCR reads, TCRdb lists one record per CDR3 protein. This table holds some 250,000 distinct CDR3 sequences, approximately 14% found once.

This TCR was recovered from a woman in her thirties or forties with Graves' hyperthyroidism that later progressed to Graves' ophthalmopathy. The sequenced sample consisted of blood. The rearrangement joins TRBV28 to TRBJ1-1; D not certain. CDR3 residues: CASSLHGLNTEAFL. Here the CDR3 DNA reads TGTGCCAGCAGTTTACACGGGCTGAACACTGAAGCTTTCCTT.